This TCR beta chain was captured in a study of Graves' ophthalmopathy and Graves' hyperthyroidism (dated by TCRdb to the late 2010s). Background for the entire study: Peripheral blood was collected at initial diagnosis, prior to any treatment. TCR beta repertoire signatures were used to distinguish Graves' ophthalmopathy from Graves' hyperthyroidism and to predict progression to ophthalmopathy. In total, approximately 130 blood samples were TCR-sequenced: approximately 42 ophthalmopathy, approximately 75 hyperthyroidism and some 17 hyperthyroidism-to-ophthalmopathy patients. A discovery set of 90 to 100 patients (more than 40 ophthalmopathy, 55 to 65 stable hyperthyroidism) was enrolled to explore V-J signatures distinguishing ophthalmopathy from hyperthyroidism. The independent validation cohort included about 19 hyperthyroidism patients plus 17 patients who later progressed from hyperthyroidism to ophthalmopathy. In roughly six hyperthyroidism patients, the T-cell repertoires found in thyroid tissue were compared with those found in blood. Following sample collection, hyperthyroidism patients were given methimazole at a starting dose of 30 mg daily, and ophthalmopathy patients were given high-dose intravenous methylprednisolone. The 75 to 100 discovery patients were divided at random into training and test sets in a 7:3 ratio.

A patient counted as having stable hyperthyroidism if there was no progression to ophthalmopathy within 18 months of follow-up. The hyperthyroidism patients were 18 to 65 years old and newly diagnosed, with a disease duration of less than 2 months. Patients with other autoimmune diseases, uncontrolled infections, pregnancy or lactation were excluded from the study. Clinical symptoms, serum thyroxine, TRAb, thyroid ultrasound and orbital computed tomography formed the basis of the diagnosis. Ficoll-Paque density gradient centrifugation was used to isolate PBMCs from approximately 10 ml of fresh peripheral blood. Total RNA was extracted with Trizol reagent and quality-checked on an Agilent 2100 Bioanalyzer. V is reduced by 1 base and J by 6 bases, leaving a spacing of 13 bases between them. As encoded in the germline V gene, CDR1 is MDHEN while CDR2 is SYDVKM. There are 14 amino acids in the CDR3, from cysteine to phenylalanine inclusive. Only the CDR3 DNA stays, 42 bases, in frame from base 1.

This clonotype was picked up many times. The specificity of this receptor is unknown. Per-base quality was not reported, and no clone a single base away is much larger than it. Points the paper makes about the study in general: In validation, the model predicted ophthalmopathy progression with about 64% sensitivity and around 72% specificity; around twelve predicted patients were CT-confirmed with GO in a median of roughly 6.8 months. No statistical method was used to set the sample size in advance, and the investigators knew which group each participant was assigned to. Most expanded thyroid clonotypes with frequency above 0.001 were also detected in blood, suggesting blood repertoires may reflect the thyroid immune response. The 13-signature model separated ophthalmopathy from stable hyperthyroidism with approximately 90% sensitivity and almost 84% specificity in cross-validation, and 80%/75% in the test set.

For repertoire sequencing, TCR beta CDR3 regions were amplified from RNA transcripts. The first round of RT-PCR was done with HTBI primers and the Qiagen OneStep RT-PCR kit, and was followed by a second round of multiplex PCR, then size selection and purification. Libraries were sequenced paired-end with 100 bp reads on an Illumina HiSeq2000. As for how the authors treated the data: SOAPnuke was used to process the reads, removing any read that contained adapters or uncalled bases, had a mean Phred below 15, or lacked an exact match to the constant primer or identifier. COPE v1.2.5 was used to merge the high-quality paired reads. Clonotypes were defined as unique nucleotide sequences and were aligned to IMGT TRB V, D and J references using MiTCR v1.1. Analysis was restricted to V-J combinations with a frequency above 0.0001, which covered about 99% of repertoires. For each V-J combination, a TCR clonal expansion and chaos score was defined as the ratio of F50 clonal expansion to chaos observed in the TCRdist matrix. Welch's t-statistics and random forest were used to reduce features to about 13 V-J combinations, which were fed into a naive Bayes classifier. The similarity between thyroid and blood repertoires was quantified using the Morisita-Horn index. The public reads were run again by TCRdb, first through fastp at Q25 and then through MiXCR, and only productive beta chains were kept. Each CDR3 protein gets just one entry, which takes the most common genes and DNA from the rows behind it. TCRdb assigned the V and J calls; the authors' analysis was not used. This sample gives under 800,000 distinct CDR3 sequences in total; roughly 20% of them show up just once. The ten largest make up more than 5.5% of the sample.

The V and J genes are TRBV28 and TRBJ2-7; matching of 6 bases hints at TRBD2 as the D gene. The specimen sequenced was peripheral blood. The receptor's source is a woman under 30 with stable Graves' hyperthyroidism. Some clones in this sample may be carry-over from other donors' samples. Donor details come from another sample of the same person, matched by shared clones. The DNA sequence is TGTGCCAGCAGTTTATACGGGAGAAATTCCGAGCAGTACTTC. It specifies CASSLYGRNSEQYF.